This T cell receptor (beta chain) is drawn from a study of early T cells in non-severe SARS-CoV-2 infection. V was shortened by 0 bases and J by 4 bases, with 10 bases between the two germline ends. This CDR3 is built from 14 residues. Per the germline V gene, CDR1 is SGHTA and CDR2 is FQGNSA. TCRdb recomputed calls from the 5' RACE reads with MiXCR, one row per CDR3 protein. The sample records about 80,000 distinct CDR3 sequences, around 8.7% being singletons. This clonotype was recorded a few times. The chain links TRBV7-2 to TRBJ2-7, with D hard to call. Sequenced: whole blood. The TCR was taken from an adult who was a healthcare worker with PCR-confirmed SARS-CoV-2 infection or an uninfected control (not recorded which). CDR3 sequence (DNA): TGTGCCAGCAGCTTAGCGATAAGGGCGTACGAGCAGTACTTC. This sequence encodes CASSLAIRAYEQYF. Full variable domain (rest looked up from reference TRBV7-2 and TRBJ2-7): GAGVSQSPSNKVTEKGKDVELRCDPISGHTALYWYRQSLGQGLEFLIYFQGNSAPDKSGLPSDRFSAERTGGSVSTLTIQRTQQEDSAVYLCASSLAIRAYEQYFGPGTRLTVT.